This T cell receptor beta chain emerged from a study of blood T cell repertoires in COVID-19. Whole-study context: Both acute and convalescent COVID-19 samples were obtained from the United States, Italy and Spain. In each case, the material was cDNA or gDNA derived from T cells, B-cell-depleted T cells, or PBMCs.

Germline CDR1 is MNHEY and CDR2 is SVGAGI. The CDR3 is 14 residues long. Trimming shortened V by 6 bases and J by 1 base, and 12 bases separated the two germline ends. This clone has a single count. In the study's own analysis: Scientists estimated how many nucleated cells there were by amplifying reference gene primers. Sequencing used immunoSEQ multiplex PCR; TCRdb keeps in-frame clones, though not all of them. That table is the source of V, J and clone size, and D and trimming were worked out from the DNA. There are about 120,000 clones in the sample; roughly 90% occur only once, and less than 5% lies in the top ten.

The source is a middle-aged man with acute or convalescent COVID-19. The material sequenced was peripheral blood. The chain uses TRBV6-5 and TRBJ1-1; D is uncertain. CDR3 nucleotides: TGTGCCAGCAGGGTCGGGTCGCCGAACACTGAAGCTTTCTTT. Protein sequence: CASRVGSPNTEAFF.